This TCR beta chain was identified in a study of blood T cell repertoires in COVID-19. Study background: Sources were T cells, B-cell-depleted T cells, or PBMCs; the material itself was cDNA or gDNA.

The germline V gene encodes CDR1 SGHTA and CDR2 FQGNSA. J gave up 6 bases and V 3 bases, and 5 bases lay outside the gene matches. This CDR3 is built from 14 residues. Sequencing used immunoSEQ multiplex PCR; TCRdb keeps in-frame clones, though not all of them. There are about 70,000 clones in the sample; approximately 80% occur only once, and roughly 4.8% lies in the top ten. Sequencing input: peripheral blood. The sequence derives from an elderly woman with active or convalescent COVID-19. The gene calls are TRBV7-2 and TRBJ2-1; 7 positions match TRBD2. The CDR3 reads CASSFGLVGNEQFF. CDR3 DNA: TGTGCCAGCAGCTTTGGACTAGTGGGCAATGAGCAGTTCTTC.